What follows describes a single T cell receptor (beta chain). Its binding antigen is unknown. No base quality information exists; no much larger clone differs at one position. The sample is drawn from a study of T-cell reconstitution after alpha-beta-depleted transplantation in children (dated by TCRdb to the mid-2010s). Context from the whole study: Using TCR repertoire profiling, the study quantitatively followed how T-cell immune reconstitution unfolded in children after TCRalphabeta/CD19-depleted allogeneic hematopoietic cell transplantation. Overall study outcomes, separate from this receptor: In some patients, the high TCRbeta diversity seen at day 60 was put down to recipient T cells and intrathymic progenitors that had survived conditioning. Hyperexpanded clone frequencies declined over subsequent months; after one year, T-cell counts and TCRbeta diversity were mostly attributed to newly produced T cells. About two months after transplant, the apparently early recovery of alphabetaT-cell counts reportedly depended on just several hundred clones that had expanded rapidly and came from non-depleted graft cells.

The method behind the library was PCR. This sample was sequenced with an Illumina HiSeq 2500. TCR libraries were prepared with molecular barcoding, using unique molecular identifiers to normalize TCRbeta repertoire quantification. Starting from the raw public reads, TCRdb applied fastp trimming at Q25, assembled clones with MiXCR and retained in-frame beta chains. Every entry covers one CDR3 protein and lists the most common genes and DNA from its rows. The sample table contains about 510,000 distinct CDR3 sequences; only one count was recorded for approximately 10% of them. Around 15% of the sample lies in the top ten. Reading the label with the study, this specimen's treatment or condition is: allogeneic hematopoietic cell transplantation with graft depleted of TCRalphabeta T cells and CD19 B cells. Transplant recipients were children who received TCRalphabeta/CD19-depleted allogeneic hematopoietic cell grafts.

Cut back by 0 bases and 8 bases, the V and J ends lie 13 bases apart. The germline V gene (reference sequence) supplies CDR1 LGHDT and CDR2 YNNKEL. The CDR3 runs 14 residues from the cysteine to the phenylalanine. The DNA shown is the 42-base CDR3, in frame from base 1. This sequence was found in a female patient aged 2-15 years who had a stem cell transplant for aplastic anemia, so the T cells may come from the graft donor. The sequence is built from TRBV3-1 and TRBJ1-2; a tentative D call is TRBD1 (6 bases match). The material was PBMCs, mostly from graft donor cells, obtained 180 days after TCRalphabeta/CD19-depleted stem cell transplant. CDR3 region: CASSQDGGGRGYTF. The DNA sequence is given as TGTGCCAGCAGCCAAGACGGAGGGGGTCGCGGCTACACCTTC. With all but the CDR3 taken from the reference TRBV3-1 and TRBJ1-2 genes, the full variable domain is: DTAVSQTPKYLVTQMGNDKSIKCEQNLGHDTMYWYKQDSKKFLKIMFSYNNKELIINETVPNRFSPKSPDKAHLNLHINSLELGDSAVYFCASSQDGGGRGYTFGSGTRLTVV.